A selection of T cell receptor beta chains follows, all from one sample in a study of blood T cell repertoires in COVID-19. The data were produced by immunoSEQ multiplex PCR, yet TCRdb's version contains in-frame clones alone and is incomplete. This table holds roughly 160,000 clones, approximately 88% found once. Sequenced material: peripheral blood. Receptor source: a man younger than 30 with active or convalescent COVID-19. Both conserved end residues are part of each CDR3. The D gene is left open where the match is weak. The size field is filled for only some rows; it gives once, few, many or a size class.

clone_size: -; d_call: TRBD1; j_call: TRBJ2-7; v_call: TRBV5-5; cdr3_aa: CASSLVQGAYEQYF; cdr3_nt: TGTGCCAGCAGCTTGGTACAGGGGGCCTACGAGCAGTACTTC
clone_size: -; d_call: TRBD1; j_call: TRBJ2-7; v_call: TRBV19; cdr3_aa: CASSIARQGYNEQYF; cdr3_nt: TGTGCCAGTAGTATAGCCAGACAGGGGTACAACGAGCAGTACTTC
clone_size: -; d_call: -; j_call: TRBJ2-7; v_call: TRBV4-1; cdr3_aa: CASSQSTGNSLYEQYF; cdr3_nt: TGCGCCAGCAGCCAATCCACAGGCAACTCCCTCTACGAGCAGTACTTC
clone_size: once; d_call: -; j_call: TRBJ2-3; v_call: TRBV12-5; cdr3_aa: CASGLGGSTDTQYF; cdr3_nt: TGTGCTAGTGGTTTGGGCGGTAGCACAGATACGCAGTATTTT
clone_size: -; d_call: -; j_call: TRBJ1-1; v_call: TRBV10-1; cdr3_aa: CASSRDTEAFF; cdr3_nt: TGCGCCAGCAGTCGGGACACTGAAGCTTTCTTT
clone_size: few; d_call: -; j_call: TRBJ2-7; v_call: TRBV10-3; cdr3_aa: CAISESEEAREQYF; cdr3_nt: TGTGCCATCAGTGAGTCGGAGGAAGCTCGGGAGCAGTACTTC
clone_size: -; d_call: -; j_call: TRBJ2-1; v_call: TRBV28; cdr3_aa: CASSSEGQWKFF; cdr3_nt: TGTGCCAGCAGTTCCGAGGGCCAGTGGAAGTTCTTC
clone_size: -; d_call: TRBD2; j_call: TRBJ2-5; v_call: TRBV3-1/TRBV3-2; cdr3_aa: CASSQGVGGGSGETQYF; cdr3_nt: TGTGCCAGCAGCCAGGGCGTCGGCGGGGGGTCCGGAGAGACCCAGTACTTC
clone_size: -; d_call: -; j_call: TRBJ1-5; v_call: TRBV7-6; cdr3_aa: CASSLSGLNQPQHF; cdr3_nt: TGTGCCAGCAGCCTATCAGGGCTCAATCAGCCCCAGCATTTT
clone_size: -; d_call: TRBD1; j_call: TRBJ2-7; v_call: TRBV29-1; cdr3_aa: CSVQTGPDTPYEQYF; cdr3_nt: TGCAGCGTACAGACAGGGCCCGATACACCCTACGAGCAGTACTTC
clone_size: -; d_call: -; j_call: TRBJ1-3; v_call: TRBV6-5; cdr3_aa: CASSTRGFFGNTIYF; cdr3_nt: TGTGCCAGCTCCACCAGGGGATTTTTCGGAAACACCATATATTTT
clone_size: -; d_call: TRBD1; j_call: TRBJ1-5; v_call: TRBV28; cdr3_aa: CASSLRTGYQPQHF; cdr3_nt: TGTGCCAGCAGTTTAAGGACAGGGTATCAGCCCCAGCATTTT
clone_size: -; d_call: -; j_call: TRBJ1-5; v_call: TRBV12-5; cdr3_aa: CASGLGQLLYSNQPQHF; cdr3_nt: TGTGCTAGTGGTTTGGGGCAGTTGTTATATAGCAATCAGCCCCAGCATTTT
clone_size: few; d_call: -; j_call: TRBJ1-3; v_call: TRBV10-3; cdr3_aa: CAISSGIQGNTIYF; cdr3_nt: TGTGCCATCAGCTCAGGGATTCAAGGAAACACCATATATTTT
clone_size: once; d_call: TRBD2; j_call: TRBJ2-3; v_call: TRBV27; cdr3_aa: CAISTSGRWGDTQYF; cdr3_nt: TGTGCCATTTCGACTAGCGGGAGGTGGGGGGATACGCAGTATTTT
clone_size: -; d_call: TRBD2; j_call: TRBJ2-5; v_call: TRBV5-6; cdr3_aa: CASSWGLAGGAETQYF; cdr3_nt: TGTGCCAGCAGCTGGGGACTAGCGGGAGGAGCAGAGACCCAGTACTTC
clone_size: few; d_call: TRBD1; j_call: TRBJ1-2; v_call: TRBV4-1; cdr3_aa: CASRPIPQGNYGYTF; cdr3_nt: TGCGCCAGCAGACCGATTCCACAGGGGAACTATGGCTACACCTTC
clone_size: -; d_call: -; j_call: TRBJ1-5; v_call: TRBV3-1/TRBV3-2; cdr3_aa: CASSQDARGDQPQHF; cdr3_nt: TGTGCCAGCAGCCAAGACGCTCGGGGAGATCAGCCCCAGCATTTT
clone_size: -; d_call: -; j_call: TRBJ1-6; v_call: TRBV2; cdr3_aa: CASSEGVSYNSPLHF; cdr3_nt: TGTGCCAGCAGTGAAGGAGTTTCCTATAATTCACCCCTCCACTTT
clone_size: once; d_call: TRBD2; j_call: TRBJ2-1; v_call: TRBV28; cdr3_aa: CASSYTLTSGSRNEQFF; cdr3_nt: TGTGCCAGCAGTTATACCCTGACTAGCGGGAGTCGAAATGAGCAGTTCTTC
clone_size: -; d_call: TRBD2; j_call: TRBJ2-5; v_call: TRBV4-1; cdr3_aa: CASSPLSGRARGETQYF; cdr3_nt: TGCGCCAGCAGCCCTCTGAGCGGGAGGGCCAGGGGGGAGACCCAGTACTTC
clone_size: -; d_call: -; j_call: TRBJ2-5; v_call: TRBV12-3/TRBV12-4; cdr3_aa: CASRKGEGTQYF; cdr3_nt: TGTGCCAGCAGAAAAGGAGAAGGAACCCAGTACTTC
clone_size: -; d_call: -; j_call: TRBJ1-4; v_call: TRBV6-5; cdr3_aa: CASSFAQTNEKLFF; cdr3_nt: TGTGCCAGCAGTTTCGCACAAACTAATGAAAAACTGTTTTTT
clone_size: few; d_call: -; j_call: TRBJ2-5; v_call: TRBV5-1; cdr3_aa: CASSLGNQETQYF; cdr3_nt: TGCGCCAGCAGCTTGGGTAACCAAGAGACCCAGTACTTC
clone_size: -; d_call: -; j_call: TRBJ2-7; v_call: TRBV21-1; cdr3_aa: CASSKASRTGYEQYF; cdr3_nt: TGTGCCAGCAGCAAAGCGTCTCGGACTGGCTACGAGCAGTACTTC
clone_size: -; d_call: TRBD2; j_call: TRBJ2-7; v_call: TRBV10-2; cdr3_aa: CASSESQAGPSYEQYF; cdr3_nt: TGCGCCAGCAGTGAGTCGCAAGCGGGGCCCTCCTACGAGCAGTACTTC
clone_size: few; d_call: TRBD2; j_call: TRBJ2-1; v_call: TRBV6-4; cdr3_aa: CATAPSLAGVDEQFF; cdr3_nt: TGTGCCACCGCACCCAGCCTAGCGGGAGTCGATGAGCAGTTCTTC
clone_size: -; d_call: -; j_call: TRBJ2-1; v_call: TRBV6-2/TRBV6-3; cdr3_aa: CASSYGGGSYNEQFF; cdr3_nt: TGTGCCAGCAGTTACGGCGGTGGCTCCTACAATGAGCAGTTCTTC
clone_size: -; d_call: -; j_call: TRBJ2-5; v_call: TRBV6-5; cdr3_aa: CASSYGQFETQYF; cdr3_nt: TGTGCCAGCAGTTACGGGCAATTCGAGACCCAGTACTTC
clone_size: -; d_call: TRBD1; j_call: TRBJ1-1; v_call: TRBV5-1; cdr3_aa: CASSLAGQGGGTEAFF; cdr3_nt: TGCGCCAGCAGCTTGGCAGGACAGGGCGGGGGAACTGAAGCTTTCTTT
clone_size: -; d_call: TRBD1; j_call: TRBJ2-4; v_call: TRBV15; cdr3_aa: CATSNRDRTGGDLAKNIQYF; cdr3_nt: TGTGCCACCAGCAACCGGGACCGGACAGGGGGGGATTTAGCCAAAAACATTCAGTACTTC
clone_size: -; d_call: TRBD1; j_call: TRBJ1-2; v_call: TRBV18; cdr3_aa: CASSPRDRNYGYTF; cdr3_nt: TGTGCCAGCTCACCACGGGACAGGAACTATGGCTACACCTTC
clone_size: medium-sized; d_call: TRBD2; j_call: TRBJ2-5; v_call: TRBV6-1; cdr3_aa: CASSELGLAGVETQYF; cdr3_nt: TGTGCCAGCAGTGAACTGGGACTAGCGGGAGTGGAGACCCAGTACTTC
clone_size: -; d_call: -; j_call: TRBJ2-3; v_call: TRBV4-1; cdr3_aa: CASSQARLVAADTQYF; cdr3_nt: TGCGCCAGCAGCCAAGCCCGGCTAGTTGCGGCAGATACGCAGTATTTT
clone_size: -; d_call: TRBD1; j_call: TRBJ2-6; v_call: TRBV28; cdr3_aa: CASRTGTGDPEAGANVLTF; cdr3_nt: TGTGCCAGCAGAACCGGGACAGGGGACCCCGAGGCTGGGGCCAACGTCCTGACTTTC
clone_size: -; d_call: -; j_call: TRBJ2-7; v_call: TRBV6-5; cdr3_aa: CATTRQWGQSYEQYF; cdr3_nt: TGTGCCACCACACGACAGTGGGGACAATCCTACGAGCAGTACTTC
clone_size: -; d_call: -; j_call: TRBJ1-5; v_call: TRBV19; cdr3_aa: CASSIAVGQSYQPQHF; cdr3_nt: TGTGCCAGTAGTATAGCAGTAGGACAGTCCTATCAGCCCCAGCATTTT
clone_size: -; d_call: -; j_call: TRBJ1-1; v_call: TRBV7-9; cdr3_aa: CASSFGKGMNTEAFF; cdr3_nt: TGTGCCAGCAGCTTTGGTAAGGGGATGAACACTGAAGCTTTCTTT
clone_size: -; d_call: -; j_call: TRBJ1-2; v_call: TRBV10-3; cdr3_aa: CAILQGRDGYTF; cdr3_nt: TGTGCCATCCTCCAGGGTCGGGATGGCTACACCTTC
clone_size: -; d_call: -; j_call: TRBJ2-2; v_call: TRBV19; cdr3_aa: CASSILRSGTGELFF; cdr3_nt: TGTGCCAGTAGTATTCTAAGATCAGGGACCGGGGAGCTGTTTTTT
clone_size: -; d_call: -; j_call: TRBJ1-1; v_call: TRBV5-1; cdr3_aa: CASSLVGGLNTEAFF; cdr3_nt: TGCGCCAGCAGCTTGGTGGGGGGTCTGAACACTGAAGCTTTCTTT
clone_size: -; d_call: -; j_call: TRBJ2-3; v_call: TRBV6-5; cdr3_aa: CASSHTDTQYF; cdr3_nt: TGTGCCAGCAGCCACACAGATACGCAGTATTTT
clone_size: -; d_call: TRBD1; j_call: TRBJ1-2; v_call: TRBV6-6; cdr3_aa: CASSRQGDGYTF; cdr3_nt: TGTGCCAGCAGCAGACAGGGGGATGGCTACACCTTC
clone_size: -; d_call: TRBD2; j_call: TRBJ2-5; v_call: TRBV5-6; cdr3_aa: CASSLELAGQTQYF; cdr3_nt: TGTGCCAGCAGCTTGGAACTAGCGGGACAGACCCAGTACTTC
clone_size: -; d_call: TRBD1; j_call: TRBJ1-1; v_call: TRBV5-1; cdr3_aa: CASSSRTGGWTEAFF; cdr3_nt: TGCGCCAGCAGCTCGCGGACAGGGGGCTGGACTGAAGCTTTCTTT
clone_size: once; d_call: -; j_call: TRBJ2-2; v_call: TRBV5-1; cdr3_aa: CASSFQGAPGELFF; cdr3_nt: TGCGCCAGCAGCTTCCAGGGCGCCCCCGGGGAGCTGTTTTTT
clone_size: -; d_call: -; j_call: TRBJ1-1; v_call: TRBV4-3; cdr3_aa: CASSQDRDTEAFF; cdr3_nt: TGCGCCAGCAGCCAAGACAGGGATACTGAAGCTTTCTTT
clone_size: -; d_call: TRBD1; j_call: TRBJ1-2; v_call: TRBV19; cdr3_aa: CASSLRESRGRIGYTF; cdr3_nt: TGTGCCAGTAGTCTAAGGGAGAGCAGGGGGCGAATTGGCTACACCTTC
clone_size: once; d_call: -; j_call: TRBJ1-2; v_call: TRBV7-8; cdr3_aa: CASSLALNPGIDGYTF; cdr3_nt: TGTGCCAGCAGCTTAGCTTTGAACCCAGGGATCGACGGCTACACCTTC
clone_size: -; d_call: -; j_call: TRBJ2-1; v_call: TRBV6-5; cdr3_aa: CASSLSGLNEQFF; cdr3_nt: TGTGCCAGCAGCCTTTCTGGGCTAAATGAGCAGTTCTTC
clone_size: -; d_call: -; j_call: TRBJ2-5; v_call: TRBV6-5; cdr3_aa: CASSYGGETQYF; cdr3_nt: TGTGCCAGCAGTTACGGGGGGGAGACCCAGTACTTC
clone_size: -; d_call: -; j_call: TRBJ1-4; v_call: TRBV7-9; cdr3_aa: CASSQGQPNEKLFF; cdr3_nt: TGTGCCAGCAGCCAAGGACAGCCGAATGAAAAACTGTTTTTT
clone_size: -; d_call: TRBD2; j_call: TRBJ2-1; v_call: TRBV6-5; cdr3_aa: CASRNQRGGLNEQFF; cdr3_nt: TGTGCCAGCAGAAATCAGCGGGGGGGTCTGAATGAGCAGTTCTTC
clone_size: -; d_call: -; j_call: TRBJ1-2; v_call: TRBV19; cdr3_aa: CASSIGHRVRNGYTF; cdr3_nt: TGTGCCAGTAGTATTGGACACAGGGTTAGGAATGGCTACACCTTC